The clone carrying this T cell receptor beta chain was recorded a few times. This CDR3 spans 15 amino acids. Germline values: CDR1 MNHEY, CDR2 SVGAGI. The ends were cut back, 4 bases at V and 7 bases at J, with 16 bases in the middle. The data belong to a study of cytomegalovirus exposure and HLA in healthy donors. PCR involved 60 Vbeta and 13 Jbeta primers. Clones were sequenced by immunoSEQ multiplex PCR, and TCRdb holds only the in-frame ones, with some missing. The sample lists about 160,000 clones, just under 80% occurring once. What was sequenced was PBMCs. The rearrangement links TRBV6-5 to TRBJ1-4; D gene uncertain. This receptor was obtained from a man aged 30-40 years in good health and CMV-seronegative. Here the CDR3 reads CASSWEGRNAEKLFF. The CDR3 DNA follows: TGTGCCAGCAGTTGGGAAGGGAGGAACGCTGAAAAACTGTTTTTT.